What follows are 22 T cell receptor beta chains derived from one specimen sequenced in a study of blood T cells in healthy people across ages. A second PCR of 7 to 11 cycles used a sample-barcoded 5' primer and a J-beta primer mix. Each CDR3 protein is one row after TCRdb ran MiXCR on the 5' RACE reads. The sample lists approximately 680,000 distinct CDR3 sequences, approximately 29% occurring once. The source material was blood. The receptor source for this set is a woman of 80 years or more in good health.

This clonotype was seen many times. The chain couples TRBV6-1 to TRBJ2-3; possibly TRBD2 for D (5 bases). This CDR3 region has 14 residues. The V gene's germline CDR1 is MNHNS and CDR2 SASEGT. V lost 8 bases and J 2 bases, leaving 14 bases between the germline ends. The DNA of the CDR3 is TGTGCCAGCTTGGACTCCCTACTCACAGATACGCAGTATTTT. This sequence encodes CASLDSLLTDTQYF.

The chain carries TRBV20-1 and TRBJ2-1; D gene uncertain. V lost 5 bases and J 0 bases, leaving 23 bases between the germline ends. Germline V gene sequence: CDR1 DFQATT, CDR2 SNEGSKA (reference sequence). CDR3 length equals 18 residues. The CDR3: CSAPRTGSLRSSYNEQFF. The DNA for the CDR3 is TGCAGTGCTCCTCGGACCGGTTCCCTCAGGAGCTCCTACAATGAGCAGTTCTTC.

This chain connects TRBV7-9 to TRBJ1-5; the match to TRBD1 covers 7 bases. This CDR3 has 14 amino acids. Germline trimming cut 2 bases from V and 7 bases from J; bases unmatched to any gene: 5. Germline V CDR1 and CDR2: SEHNR, FQNEAQ (reference sequence). As DNA, the CDR3 is TGTGCCAGCAGCTTAAAGGGGGCGAACCAGCCCCAGCATTTT. Translation gives CASSLKGANQPQHF.

The J gene is TRBJ1-1, the V gene TRBV3-1; 7 bases align to TRBD1. V lost 3 bases and J lost 5; bases outside the gene matches: 3. In germline, CDR1 is LGHDT, CDR2 YNNKEL (reference sequence). The CDR3 loop spans 13 amino acids. In DNA form, the CDR3 reads TGTGCCAGCAGCCACAGGGGGAGGACTGAAGCTTTCTTT. This encodes CASSHRGRTEAFF.

The chain couples TRBV21-1 to TRBJ1-1. TRBV21-1 is annotated as a pseudogene. The CDR3 spans 15 residues. The CDR3 loop is CASSTDRSGRTEAFF. The CDR3 DNA reads TGTGCCAGCAGCACCGACAGGAGCGGGAGAACTGAAGCTTTCTTT.

To note about this clonotype: A much larger clone is a single base away; this may be a read error. V gene TRBV7-6 combines with J gene TRBJ2-5; 8 positions match TRBD2. The CDR3 contains 16 residues. CDR1 SGHVS and CDR2 FNYEAQ come from the germline V gene. V lost 7 bases, J lost 11 bases, and 21 bases stayed unmatched. CDR3 amino acids: CASNAFSGDSYNEQYF. CDR3 nucleotide sequence: TGTGCCAGCAACGCATTTAGCGGGGACTCCTACAATGAGCAGTACTTC.

This clonotype was seen ten or more times. CDR3 loop: CSVEDSDLHGYTF. The CDR3 coding sequence is TGCAGCGTTGAAGACTCCGATCTCCATGGCTACACCTTC. This rearrangement joins TRBV29-1 to TRBJ1-2; D remains unclear. V lost 0 bases to trimming and J lost 6 bases, with 11 bases between them. There are 13 residues in the CDR3. Germline values: CDR1 SQVTM, CDR2 ANQGSEA.

This chain joins TRBV12-3 or TRBV12-4 and TRBJ1-5; D ambiguous. The CDR3 covers 13 residues. Trimming took off 6 bases at V and 7 bases at J, with 13 bases between the two ends. CDR3 nucleotide sequence: TGTGCCAGCAGGTCTACTACAGTCCAGCCCCAGCATTTT. Its translation: CASRSTTVQPQHF.

Worth noting for this clonotype: A much bigger clone sits one base away, suggesting this may be a read error. The chain combines TRBV3-1 with TRBJ1-1, with TRBD1 matching 8 bases. CDR3 size: 16 residues. CDR1 and CDR2 (germline): LGHDT, YNNKEL (reference sequence). V lost 3 bases and J lost 6; bases outside the gene matches: 12. Written as DNA, the CDR3 is TGTGCCAGCAGCCACCTCGGACAGGGAAACGGTGCTGAAGCTTTCTTT. Protein product: CASSHLGQGNGAEAFF.

This clonotype has at least ten counts. J is TRBJ2-3 and V is TRBV10-3, with D perhaps TRBD1 (6 bases). The V gene lost 2 bases and the J gene lost 0 bases, with 12 bases spanning the gap. This CDR3 has 16 amino acids. Germline CDR1 and CDR2: ENHRY and SYGVKD. The CDR3 coding sequence is TGTGCCATCAGTGAGGGACAGCTTACTAGCACAGATACGCAGTATTTT. It translates to CAISEGQLTSTDTQYF.

This clonotype was picked up a small number of times. The V and J genes are TRBV5-1 and TRBJ2-7; 13 bases fit TRBD2. Germline V lookup: CDR1 SGHRS, CDR2 YFSETQ. The CDR3 length is 17 residues. With V trimmed by 3 bases and J by 7 bases, 13 bases remained unmatched. The DNA for the CDR3 is TGCGCCAGCAGCTCGGGACTAGCGGGGAATTTTTACAATGAGCAGTACTTC. Translated: CASSSGLAGNFYNEQYF.

This clonotype was observed many times. V usage is TRBV12-3 or TRBV12-4 and J usage is TRBJ2-3, with a tentative D call TRBD1 (6 bases). Between the trimmed V and J ends, which lost 6 bases and 2 bases, there was a span of 24 bases. This CDR3 contains 18 residues. CDR3 sequence reads: CASSSNPTGSITTDTQYF. The CDR3 bases are TGTGCCAGCAGCTCAAATCCAACAGGGTCTATTACCACAGATACGCAGTATTTT.

About this clonotype: This may stem from a read error, because a much larger clone lies one nucleotide away. The V gene is TRBV6-2 or TRBV6-3, the J gene TRBJ2-7, with TRBD2 matching 14 bases. This CDR3 contains 14 residues. V trimming: 4 bases; J trimming: 7 bases; junction bases outside the gene matches: 3. Per the germline V gene, CDR1 is MNHEY and CDR2 is SVGEGT. For the CDR3, the DNA is TGTGCCAGCAGTTTGGGACTAGCGGGGGAAGAGCAGTACTTC. It yields the protein CASSLGLAGEEQYF.

Of note for this clonotype: The conserved closing phenylalanine or tryptophan is absent in this CDR3, likely reflecting a read error. The CDR3: CSARDYGGGEYNEQFV. CDR3 bases: TGCAGTGCTAGAGATTACGGCGGGGGGGAGTATAATGAGCAGTTCGTC. J is TRBJ2-1 and V is TRBV20-1; 9 nucleotides match TRBD2. Trimming took 0 bases from V and 7 from J; bases not matched to a gene: 10. The CDR3 is 16 amino acids. Germline assignment: CDR1 DFQATT and CDR2 SNEGSKA (reference sequence).

The CDR3 nucleotides read TGTGCCAGCAGCTTTAATAAGGAGACCCAGTACTTC. Translating it yields CASSFNKETQYF. The rearrangement uses TRBV7-9 and TRBJ2-5; no clear D. The CDR3 extends over 12 amino acids. Germline values: CDR1 SEHNR, CDR2 FQNEAQ (reference sequence). Trimming pared 3 bases from V and 5 bases from J, leaving 7 bases between.

Remarks on this clonotype: The junction does not match germline at one end; this may be a read error. The rearrangement uses TRBV12-5 and TRBJ2-7; TRBD1 might be the D (6 bases). The CDR3 length is 12 residues. Germline V gives CDR1 LGHNT, CDR2 FRNRAP. The CDR3 coding sequence is TGTACTAGTGGTTCCAGGGGCTACGAGCAGTACTTC. The encoded protein is CTSGSRGYEQYF.

The table lists this clonotype with a count of one. It may be a read error: a sequence one base away is much more abundant. As the CDR3 is not closed by the conserved phenylalanine or tryptophan, this likely results from a read error. The chain uses TRBV9 and TRBJ2-3; TRBD2 is a possible D gene (6 bases). With 0 bases removed from V and 2 bases from J, the gap between germline ends came to 13 bases. The germline CDR1 and CDR2 sequences are SGDLS and YYNGEE. This CDR3 contains 16 residues. CDR3 sequence reads: CASSVVDSGFTDTQYC. CDR3 DNA sequence: TGTGCCAGCAGCGTAGTGGATAGCGGCTTCACAGATACGCAGTATTGT.

Turning to this clonotype: A much larger clone lies one base from this, so it may be a read error. This chain links TRBV6-1 with TRBJ1-5; 8 nucleotides match TRBD1. The CDR3 consists of 13 residues. J lost 6 bases, V lost 10 bases, and 8 bases had no gene match. The germline V gene encodes CDR1 MNHNS and CDR2 SASEGT. The CDR3 DNA is TGTGCCAACAGAGGACAGGGAGCTCAGCCCCAGCATTTT. Protein: CANRGQGAQPQHF.

Ten or more counts support this clonotype. The rearrangement links TRBV25-1 to TRBJ1-2; TRBD1 might be the D (5 bases). Trimming stripped 2 bases from V and 8 bases from J, with 6 bases between. The germline V gene has CDR1 MGHDK and CDR2 SYGVNS. The CDR3 runs 11 residues. The CDR3: CASSEKGGYTF. CDR3 bases: TGTGCCAGCAGTGAAAAGGGGGGCTACACCTTC.

This clonotype was detected a few times. This sequence may be a read error, since a much larger clone differs from it by one base. This rearrangement joins TRBV29-1 to TRBJ2-7, with TRBD1 matching over 9 bases. CDR1 SQVTM and CDR2 ANQGSEA come from the germline V gene. The length of the CDR3 is 14 residues. Trimming cost V 4 bases and J 7 bases; bases outside gene matches: 11. CDR3 nucleotide sequence: TGCAGCGTTGTTGGACAGGGGTTCTACAATGAGCAGTACTTC. Translation: CSVVGQGFYNEQYF.

With respect to this clonotype: Germline and junction disagree at one end, which may indicate a read error. The rearrangement links TRBV3-1 to TRBJ1-6; D ambiguous. Per the germline V gene, CDR1 is LGHDT and CDR2 is YNNKEL (reference sequence). The CDR3 extends over 17 amino acids. This chain's CDR3 is CASSQDRLGKSLRPPHF. CDR3 bases: TGTGCCAGCAGCCAAGATCGACTAGGGAAGAGCCTCCGACCCCCCCACTTT.

Ten or more counts support this clonotype. The V call is TRBV12-3 or TRBV12-4, the J call TRBJ2-1, with a tentative D call TRBD1 (6 bases). V was trimmed by 6 bases and J by 0 bases, leaving 15 bases between them. The CDR3 sequence is 16 residues long. The CDR3 sequence is CASSPSGGLSYNEQFF. CDR3 DNA sequence: TGTGCCAGCAGCCCCAGTGGGGGCCTCTCCTACAATGAGCAGTTCTTC.